A single T cell receptor (beta chain) is shown here with its context. As yet, its antigen is unknown. This specimen comes from a study of cytomegalovirus exposure and HLA in healthy donors. The CDR3 is made up of 14 amino acids. From germline, CDR1 is KGHSH and CDR2 LQKENI. V lost 1 base and J lost 4; bases outside the gene matches: 3. The PCR employed 60 Vbeta primers together with 13 Jbeta primers. In the source study's methods: In a later analysis, some 10 million of 83 million or so unique beta chains occurred in at least two donors. Some clones are missing from TCRdb's copy, which holds only in-frame ones; the method was immunoSEQ multiplex PCR. D and trimming come from the DNA, and the V and J calls and clone size come from that table. The data hold some 200,000 clones, with about 86% observed a single time. General observations from the study: Cytomegalovirus association was assigned to more than 150 TCR beta chains. In a later analysis, TCR association rates varied by HLA locus: DRB1 most, HLA-C fewest. The authors later found most CMV-associated TCR beta chains appeared HLA-restricted.

Specimen: PBMCs. The V gene is TRBV18, the J gene TRBJ1-2; TRBD1 agrees at 7 bases. This TCR was recovered from a woman aged 25-40 years in good health and CMV-seronegative. CDR3 loop: CASSPQGAGYGYTF. In DNA form, the CDR3 reads TGTGCCAGCTCACCACAGGGGGCTGGCTATGGCTACACCTTC.